This T cell receptor (beta chain) was found in a study of T-cell memory formation after mild COVID-19. Background on the study: Clustering of TCRs was largely donor specific.

TCRdb re-called the 5' RACE reads with MiXCR, one entry per CDR3 protein. The sample has 400,000 or so distinct CDR3 sequences; over 15% are singletons. The junction had 7 bases not matched to a gene; V was cut back by 7 bases and J by 10 bases. The CDR3 loop spans 12 amino acids. Germline V gives CDR1 LGHNA, CDR2 YNFKEQ. This sequence joins TRBV4-2 and TRBJ2-1; 7 bases are shared with TRBD2. The sequenced sample consisted of PBMCs or a T cell subset sorted from them (not recorded which). The TCR originated in an adult woman who had mild COVID-19 (a few samples of this study predate the infection). Cell type and time point are not known. The CDR3 coding sequence is TGTGCCAGCACTAGCGGATCGGGGGAGCAGTTCTTC. Its translation: CASTSGSGEQFF.